What follows is one T cell receptor beta chain and its context. These data belong to a study of cytomegalovirus exposure and HLA in healthy donors. Background on the study: Per a later analysis, the approximately 620 first-cohort and some 130 validation repertoires shared one platform.

Germline CDR1 is LGHNT and CDR2 is FRNRAP. Trimming removed 1 base from V and 4 bases from J, with 16 bases in between. The CDR3 length is 16 residues. The donors were members of the validation cohort, which comprised more than 90 subjects and was separate from the first cohort of roughly 700 subjects. The method was immunoSEQ multiplex PCR; TCRdb's version includes in-frame clones alone and lacks a portion of them. The sample holds 80,000 to 100,000 clones; around 85% are singletons and the top ten take 3.9%. This receptor was obtained from a woman aged 30 to 39 in good health and CMV-seronegative. The chain carries TRBV12-5 and TRBJ1-2; tentative D call: TRBD1 (6 bases). The material sequenced was PBMCs. The CDR3 here is CASGLDQGPLSYGYTF. The CDR3 DNA sequence: TGTGCTAGTGGTTTGGATCAGGGGCCCTTGAGCTATGGCTACACCTTC.